These 20 T cell receptor beta chains share one sample of origin, sequenced in a study of T cell repertoires in cytomegalovirus infection. One entry per CDR3 protein, called by TCRdb with MiXCR from the reads. The sample lists 480,000 or so distinct CDR3 sequences; 11% were seen once. The specimen sequenced was PBMCs. The receptors were sampled from a human donor in good health (CMV status not recorded). Some clones in this sample may be carry-over from other donors' samples.

V gene TRBV20-1 combines with J gene TRBJ2-1; D possibly corresponds to TRBD2 (6 bases). V dropped 5 bases and J dropped 3 bases, with 20 bases sitting between them. Looked up from germline, CDR1 is DFQATT and CDR2 is SNEGSKA (reference sequence). This CDR3 has 16 residues. The CDR3 spells CSAGVNRASVYNEQFF. The DNA for the CDR3 is TGCAGTGCTGGGGTAAATAGGGCTAGCGTCTACAATGAGCAGTTCTTC.

In this sample, this clonotype turned up many times. The chain carries TRBV6-1 and TRBJ2-7; tentative D call: TRBD1 (5 bases). Between the trimmed V and J ends, which lost 1 base and 5 bases, there was a span of 12 bases. The CDR3 length is 14 residues. The germline gives CDR1 MNHNS, CDR2 SASEGT. DNA of the CDR3: TGTGCCAGCAGTGAAGACGGGCAGGGAAACGAGCAGTACTTC. Translated: CASSEDGQGNEQYF.

This clonotype was observed at least ten times. This sequence joins TRBV5-5 and TRBJ1-5, with a possible D match to TRBD1 (5 bases). The V gene's germline CDR1 is SGHKS and CDR2 YYEKEE (reference sequence). There are 17 residues in the CDR3. Trimming shortened V by 2 bases and J by 2 bases, and 17 bases separated the two germline ends. The CDR3 loop is CASSFDRLPLGNQPQHF. DNA of the CDR3: TGTGCCAGCAGCTTCGACAGACTACCATTGGGCAATCAGCCCCAGCATTTT.

This clonotype was recorded many times. The J gene is TRBJ2-5, the V gene TRBV7-6; D uncertain. The CDR3 totals 15 residues. V was cut by 5 bases and J by 5 bases, with 18 bases left in between. Germline assignment: CDR1 SGHVS and CDR2 FNYEAQ. This CDR3 is CASSTAPLGSETQYF. CDR3 in DNA: TGTGCCAGCAGCACAGCCCCTCTGGGTTCGGAGACCCAGTACTTC.

The table lists this clonotype with a few counts. The chain combines TRBV7-3 with TRBJ2-2; D not resolved. Trimming stripped 3 bases from V and 0 bases from J, with 8 bases between. Germline-derived CDR1 and CDR2 are SGHTA and FQGTGA. The CDR3 sequence is 15 residues long. In DNA, the CDR3 is TGTGCCAGCAGCTTCCAGCCCGCGAACACCGGGGAGCTGTTTTTT. Translation gives CASSFQPANTGELFF.

In this sample, this clonotype turned up many times. The J gene is TRBJ2-5, the V gene TRBV7-9, with D possibly being TRBD1 (6 bases). CDR3 length equals 14 residues. Between the trimmed V and J ends, which lost 0 bases and 4 bases, there was a span of 9 bases. Looked up from germline, CDR1 is SEHNR and CDR2 is FQNEAQ (reference sequence). The CDR3 sequence is CASSLALGGETQYF. The DNA for the CDR3 is TGTGCCAGCAGCTTAGCGTTAGGGGGAGAGACCCAGTACTTC. Using reference TRBV7-9 and TRBJ2-5 for the parts outside the CDR3, the full variable domain is DTGVSQNPRHKITKRGQNVTFRCDPISEHNRLYWYRQTLGQGPEFLTYFQNEAQLEKSRLLSDRFSAERPKGSFSTLEIQRTEQGDSAMYLCASSLALGGETQYFGPGTRLLVL.

The rearrangement uses TRBV20-1 and TRBJ2-1, with 9 positions matching TRBD2. The V gene end was trimmed by 0 bases and the J gene end by 6 bases; junction bases not matched to a gene: 3. From germline, CDR1 is DFQATT and CDR2 SNEGSKA (reference sequence). The CDR3 spans 14 residues. The CDR3 loop reads CSARDLLAGNEQFF. In nucleotides, the CDR3 is TGCAGTGCTAGAGATTTACTAGCGGGCAATGAGCAGTTCTTC.

This clonotype was seen ten or more times. This chain links TRBV7-2 with TRBJ2-4, with 11 bases fitting TRBD2. J lost 8 bases, V lost 4 bases, and 10 bases had no gene match. CDR1 SGHTA and CDR2 FQGNSA come from the germline V gene. The CDR3 is 16 amino acids. The chain's CDR3 is CASSSRLAGLRDIQYF. Written as DNA, the CDR3 is TGTGCCAGCAGCTCTCGACTAGCGGGGCTGAGGGACATTCAGTACTTC.

The V and J genes are TRBV29-1 and TRBJ1-2; D perhaps matches TRBD1 (5 bases). Trimming left V 7 bases short and J 4 bases short, with 13 bases between. CDR3 length equals 12 residues. Germline lookup yields CDR1 SQVTM and CDR2 ANQGSEA. The CDR3: CSGGEATYGYTF. The CDR3 DNA sequence: TGCAGCGGGGGGGAAGCGACCTATGGCTACACCTTC.

This sequence joins TRBV6-2 or TRBV6-3 and TRBJ2-1; tentatively, D is TRBD1 or TRBD2 (5 bases each). Germline V gives CDR1 MNHEY, CDR2 SVGEGT. Trimming pared 6 bases from V and 3 bases from J, leaving 15 bases between. CDR3 length: 15 residues. The CDR3 sequence: CASRSGTGLYNEQFF. The CDR3, as DNA: TGTGCCAGCAGGAGTGGGACGGGCCTCTACAATGAGCAGTTCTTC.

The chain uses TRBV2 and TRBJ2-7; D might be TRBD2 (6 bases). Per germline, CDR1 SNHLY and CDR2 FYNNEI. This CDR3 spans 15 amino acids. V was pared by 4 bases and J by 0 bases, with 13 bases between. CDR3 loop: CASSGPAGVSYEQYF. The CDR3 DNA follows: TGTGCCAGCAGTGGCCCAGCGGGTGTCTCCTACGAGCAGTACTTC.

This clonotype was seen repeatedly, ten times or more. DNA of the CDR3: TGTGCCACCAGTGATTTGGGGGCGGGAGGGCCGAATGAGCAGTTCTTC. Encoded protein: CATSDLGAGGPNEQFF. The V call is TRBV24-1, the J call TRBJ2-1, with 9 bases fitting TRBD2. After removal of 0 bases from V and 7 bases from J, the junction contained 6 bases not matched to a gene. The CDR3 length is 16 residues. Germline CDR1 is KGHDR and CDR2 is SFDVKD.

This clonotype was counted many times. The chain joins TRBV10-3 to TRBJ2-7; no clear D gene. The CDR3 has 12 amino acids. Germline V gene lookup returns CDR1 ENHRY and CDR2 SYGVKD. The V and J ends lost 0 bases and 4 bases respectively, with 4 bases between them. CDR3 residues: CAISESNYEQYF. The DNA of the CDR3 is TGTGCCATCAGTGAGTCTAATTACGAGCAGTACTTC.

The chain uses TRBV20-1 and TRBJ2-7; D tentatively reads TRBD1 or TRBD2 (5 bases each). CDR1 and CDR2 (germline): DFQATT, SNEGSKA (reference sequence). This CDR3 spans 15 amino acids. V dropped 0 bases and J dropped 7 bases, with 19 bases sitting between them. The CDR3 spells CSARDRGERGREQYF. CDR3 nucleotide sequence: TGCAGTGCTAGAGATCGAGGGGAAAGGGGTCGGGAGCAGTACTTC.

This clonotype was seen many times. The genes are TRBV6-1 and TRBJ1-4; D uncertain. V dropped 1 base and J dropped 6 bases, with 9 bases sitting between them. Germline loops: CDR1 MNHNS, CDR2 SASEGT. The length of the CDR3 is 14 residues. CDR3 coding DNA: TGTGCCAGCAGTGAAGACCATGGGGATGAAAAACTGTTTTTT. Its translation is CASSEDHGDEKLFF.

This clonotype appeared many times. V usage is TRBV7-8 and J usage is TRBJ1-2, with 8 bases that match TRBD1. Germline V gene sequence: CDR1 SGHVS, CDR2 FQNEAQ. This CDR3 is built from 15 residues. Germline trimming cut 0 bases from V and 4 bases from J; bases unmatched to any gene: 4. The CDR3 loop reads CASSLATGQVYGYTF. CDR3 coding DNA: TGTGCCAGCAGCTTAGCGACGGGACAGGTCTATGGCTACACCTTC.

This clonotype was detected ten times or more. This rearrangement joins TRBV7-2 to TRBJ1-1, with D possibly TRBD1 on 5 matching bases. Trimming removed 2 bases at V and 11 bases at J, with 12 bases between. Germline values: CDR1 SGHTA, CDR2 FQGNSA. The CDR3 contains 12 residues. CDR3 coding DNA: TGTGCCAGCAGCTTATCGTTCAGGGAGGCTTTCTTT. Translating gives CASSLSFREAFF.

This clonotype was seen at least ten times. J is TRBJ1-1 and V is TRBV27; unclear D gene. The V and J ends lost 2 bases and 5 bases respectively, with 18 bases between them. The CDR3 extends over 16 amino acids. Germline lookup yields CDR1 MNHEY and CDR2 SMNVEV (reference sequence). Here the CDR3 DNA reads TGTGCCAGCAGTTTACGTGGGAATGGAAGGGAGACTGAAGCTTTCTTT. Its translation: CASSLRGNGRETEAFF.

This clonotype appeared many times. The V gene is TRBV10-3, the J gene TRBJ2-5, with 15 bases fitting TRBD2. Germline loops: CDR1 ENHRY, CDR2 SYGVKD. This CDR3 spans 19 amino acids. V lost 0 bases to trimming and J lost 2 bases; unmatched junction nucleotides: 7. CDR3 coding DNA: TGTGCCATCAGTGAGTCCCCGGGACTAGCGGGAGGATTGCAAGAGACCCAGTACTTC. It codes for CAISESPGLAGGLQETQYF.

This clonotype was counted between two and nine times. The V call is TRBV20-1, the J call TRBJ2-5; D may correspond to TRBD1 or TRBD2 (5 bases each). Trimming left V 6 bases short and J 5 bases short, with 19 bases between. CDR3 length: 14 residues. The germline gives CDR1 DFQATT, CDR2 SNEGSKA (reference sequence). CDR3 sequence reads: CSARRDRGAETQYF. The CDR3 DNA reads as TGCAGTGCGCGACGGGATAGGGGCGCTGAGACCCAGTACTTC.